This is a list of T cell receptor beta chains from one sample in a study of resident and recirculating memory T cells in vitiligo. Assay: immunoSEQ multiplex PCR; the TCRdb copy retains only in-frame clones and omits some. The sample lists tens of thousands of clones, about 91% occurring once. The specimen sequenced was blood. All receptors derive from a male donor with vitiligo. The CDR3 runs from the conserved cysteine through the conserved F or W. Fields, in order: V gene, J gene, CDR3 protein.

TRBV18	TRBJ1-1	CASSPPDRGPNTEAFF
TRBV7-2	TRBJ2-1	CASSLALISGSTGEQFF
TRBV7-6	TRBJ2-3	CASSPTSWGTDTQYF
TRBV7-9	TRBJ2-1	CASSSGTGQFF
TRBV27	TRBJ2-3	CASSFGVDRWGTDTQYF
TRBV5-1	TRBJ2-1	CASAGGSGLPGNEQFF
TRBV14	TRBJ2-7	CASRPRRREFYEQYF
TRBV5-1	TRBJ2-7	CASSTTGQILSPIREQYF
TRBV7-2	TRBJ2-3	CASSLGLGSTDTQYF
TRBV6-5	TRBJ1-2	CASSYGGDYGYTF
TRBV5-1	TRBJ2-5	CASSLLGQQETQYF
TRBV7-6	TRBJ2-2	CASSLQGTGELFF
TRBV27	TRBJ1-2	CASSPLGGFGYTF
TRBV5-1	TRBJ2-5	CASSLEAGGRETQYF
TRBV5-8	TRBJ2-2	CASRFSGRNTGELFF
TRBV28	TRBJ2-7	CASRWSSSYEQYF
TRBV5-1	TRBJ2-3	CASSLGPTGRSTSTDTQYF
TRBV5-1	TRBJ1-2	CASSLVDRALGGYTF
TRBV28	TRBJ2-1	CASSLSGLADNEQFF
TRBV30	TRBJ1-2	CAWSVRGGGSGYTF
TRBV4-3	TRBJ1-2	CASSPSTGGYGYTF
TRBV5-3	TRBJ2-7	CARSFGGTGGSYEQYF
TRBV6-6	TRBJ2-7	CASSYSEGTSYEQYF
TRBV7-2	TRBJ2-7	CASSSPDSATYEQYF
TRBV4-1	TRBJ2-1	CASSQVRLGLADNNEQFF
TRBV2	TRBJ2-1	CADTISSGDNEQFF
TRBV5-1	TRBJ2-3	CASSLVGMTDTQYF
TRBV6-1	TRBJ1-4	CASTLTNEKLFF
TRBV30	TRBJ1-3	CAWSVSRVDTIYF
TRBV19	TRBJ2-4	CASSGTSGSWVRF
TRBV11-3	TRBJ2-1	CASSSGTKVNEQFF
TRBV5-5	TRBJ2-5	CASSPGQNLYQETQYF
TRBV11-3	TRBJ1-5	CASSASPGTGSDQPQHF
TRBV28	TRBJ1-3	CASSSPDREGNTIYF
TRBV18	TRBJ2-3	CASSPGTGEPPNLVITDTQYF
TRBV6-5	TRBJ1-2	CASSYSGRDNGYTF
TRBV30	TRBJ2-3	CAWSAGLDTQYF
TRBV19	TRBJ1-5	CASSMWISPSSDYYSNQPQHF
TRBV5-1	TRBJ2-5	CASSLLQGGETQYF
TRBV5-1	TRBJ2-2	CASSLAVEGSLGGELFF
TRBV6-4	TRBJ2-3	CASSDSRGSSDTQYF
TRBV27	TRBJ2-1	CASSSLAEKGYEQFF
TRBV2	TRBJ2-3	CASRQGTDTQYF